These 10 T cell receptor beta chains originate from one sample sequenced in a study of response to subunit inactivated influenza vaccine. TCRdb recomputed calls from the RT-PCR reads with MiXCR, one row per CDR3 protein. Of some 850,000 distinct CDR3 sequences in the sample, less than 20% were seen once. The sample here was PBMCs from blood, taken less than 6 days after vaccination. The origin of the receptors is a man over 45 who received an inactivated influenza vaccine.

The gene calls are TRBV10-3 and TRBJ2-3; 12 bases map to TRBD2. This CDR3 has 15 amino acids. Unmatched junction bases numbered 7, after V lost 6 bases and J lost 6 bases. Germline V gene data show CDR1 as ENHRY and CDR2 as SYGVKD. In nucleotides, the CDR3 is TGTGCCATCAGCCTAGCGGGGGGGTACCTGGATACGCAGTATTTT. This sequence encodes CAISLAGGYLDTQYF.

This clonotype was counted a few times. The chain combines TRBV6-5 with TRBJ2-7, with D tentatively TRBD1 (6 bases). V gave up 4 bases and J gave up 2 bases, with 15 bases separating them. The CDR3 consists of 15 residues. CDR1 is MNHEY, CDR2 SVGAGI, per germline. As DNA, the CDR3 is TGTGCCAGCAGTTCCCTTGGGGCAGGGGCCTACGAGCAGTACTTC. As protein: CASSSLGAGAYEQYF.

This clonotype was seen only a few times. V gene TRBV29-1 combines with J gene TRBJ2-1; TRBD2 matches at 7 bases. CDR1 and CDR2 from the germline V gene are SQVTM and ANQGSEA. The CDR3 runs 14 residues. J lost 7 bases, V lost 0 bases, and 6 bases had no gene match. The chain's CDR3 is CSVEDRGGGNEQFF. The DNA of the CDR3 is TGCAGCGTTGAAGATCGGGGCGGGGGTAATGAGCAGTTCTTC.

The chain combines TRBV5-1 with TRBJ1-1; 7 bases are a match to TRBD1. V shed 4 bases and J 0 bases; nucleotides not matched to a gene: 6. CDR3 size: 15 residues. The germline V gene has CDR1 SGHRS and CDR2 YFSETQ. DNA of the CDR3: TGCGCCAGCAGCACTCGGGACAGCATGAACACTGAAGCTTTCTTT. It translates to CASSTRDSMNTEAFF. Together with reference TRBV5-1 and TRBJ1-1, the CDR3 gives the full variable domain: KAGVTQTPRYLIKTRGQQVTLSCSPISGHRSVSWYQQTPGQGLQFLFEYFSETQRNKGNFPGRFSGRQFSNSRSEMNVSTLELGDSALYLCASSTRDSMNTEAFFGQGTRLTVV.

The chain links TRBV6-5 to TRBJ1-3; 8 bases align to TRBD1. The CDR3 covers 15 residues. The V gene's germline CDR1 is MNHEY and CDR2 SVGAGI. V lost 2 bases and J lost 4; bases outside the gene matches: 4. CDR3: CASSYRTGIGNTIYF. In DNA form, the CDR3 reads TGTGCCAGCAGTTACCGGACAGGGATCGGAAACACCATATATTTT.

The rearrangement uses TRBV29-1 and TRBJ2-3; 7 bases line up with TRBD2. Germline CDR1 is SQVTM and CDR2 is ANQGSEA. The V segment lost 7 bases and the J segment 3 bases; nucleotides outside the gene matches: 16. This CDR3 is built from 16 residues. The CDR3 bases are TGCAGCGGTATCCTGACTAGCCCGATCGAGACAGATACGCAGTATTTT. Translated: CSGILTSPIETDTQYF.

The rearrangement links TRBV24-1 to TRBJ2-5; D is perhaps TRBD2 (5 bases). Trimming removed 8 bases from V and 4 bases from J, with 7 bases in between. This CDR3 is 11 amino acids long. Germline V CDR1 and CDR2: KGHDR, SFDVKD. The CDR3 here is CATKRGETQYF. The CDR3 region has the DNA TGTGCCACCAAACGGGGAGAGACCCAGTACTTC.

This clonotype was seen a handful of times. This chain uses TRBV10-3 with TRBJ1-2; D perhaps matches TRBD1 (5 bases). The germline V gene has CDR1 ENHRY and CDR2 SYGVKD. The V gene lost 2 bases and the J gene lost 4 bases, with 8 bases spanning the gap. CDR3 length equals 13 residues. CDR3: CAISELDSYGYTF. In DNA form, the CDR3 reads TGTGCCATCAGTGAGCTTGACAGCTATGGCTACACCTTC.

The chain links TRBV20-1 to TRBJ2-1; 7 nucleotides match TRBD2. TRBJ2-7 explains the end of the DNA better; the J call may be wrong. The CDR3 runs 15 residues. Germline V gives CDR1 DFQATT, CDR2 SNEGSKA (reference sequence). CDR3 DNA: TGCAGTGCTAGAGGTTGGCTAGGGGACTACAATGAGCAGTACTTC. It codes for CSARGWLGDYNEQYF.

This chain uses TRBV11-2 with TRBJ1-2; 7 nucleotides align to TRBD1. V lost 5 bases to trimming and J lost 4 bases; unmatched junction nucleotides: 10. The CDR3 has 15 residues. From germline, CDR1 is SGHAT and CDR2 FQNNGV. For the CDR3, the DNA is TGTGCCAGCAGCCAATCGCTCGGGACAGTCTATGGCTACACCTTC. Translating gives CASSQSLGTVYGYTF.